This record concerns one TCR beta chain sequence. This sample is part of a study of shared clonotypes between healthy human individuals. Overall study: The composition of the donors was two women and a few men aged 18 to 49.

The CDR3 loop spans 12 amino acids. The germline CDR1 and CDR2 sequences are LGHNA and YSLEER. Trimming took 0 bases from V and 10 from J, leaving 10 bases between them. In the naive CD8 group, cells lacked CD45RO and were positively selected for CCR7, so terminally differentiated effector memory CD45RA+ cells were left out. Researchers ran the assay at a deep level. Under the authors' procedure: Without quality scores, immunoSEQ junctional reads could not be filtered like full-length reads. The table came from immunoSEQ multiplex PCR; TCRdb's copy has only in-frame clones and leaves some out. V and J calls and clone size come straight from that table; D and trimming were deduced from the DNA. The sample lists more than 2 million clones; roughly 95% were seen once.

Sequencing used naive CD8+ T cells sorted from blood. This rearrangement joins TRBV4-3 to TRBJ2-7; D is uncertain. This receptor was identified in a man between 18 and 29 years old in good health. The CDR3, as DNA: TGCGCCAGCAGCCAAGATCCGAGCGAACAGTACTTC. Protein product: CASSQDPSEQYF.